The 5 T cell receptor beta chains listed next were all sequenced from one sample in a study of vaccination and CD4 T cells after COVID-19. The Oncomine TCR Beta short-read assay generated sequence data from the DNA of cultured CD4+ T cells. A single record per CDR3 protein comes from TCRdb applying MiXCR to the PCR reads. Of approximately 22,000 distinct CDR3 sequences listed, roughly 36% are singletons. Time point in this sample: late sampling 161 to 241 days after vaccination in a few convalescent patients. Treatment specified: roughly 10-day PBMC culture with coronavirus spike peptide pools or control peptides (ViraFEST assay). These receptors' antigens are unknown. Sequencing was performed on CD4+ T cells from blood, cultured in vitro, taken about 7 months after SARS-CoV-2 vaccination. These receptors all come from a human donor who had recovered from COVID-19.

The rearrangement uses TRBV5-6 and TRBJ2-7; 10 nucleotides match TRBD1. There are 15 residues in the CDR3. V shed 4 bases and J 4 bases; nucleotides not matched to a gene: 8. Germline V lookup: CDR1 SGHDT, CDR2 YYEEEE. The CDR3 reads CASSPDMGQGYEQYF. The CDR3 nucleotides read TGTGCCAGCAGCCCTGATATGGGACAGGGGTACGAGCAGTACTTC.

This clonotype was detected a few times. The genes are TRBV18 and TRBJ2-5, with D possibly being TRBD1 (6 bases). With 6 bases removed from V and 2 bases from J, the gap between germline ends came to 10 bases. This CDR3 comprises 13 residues. CDR1 is KGHSH and CDR2 is LQKENI in the germline V gene. CDR3 nucleotides: TGTGCCAGCTCCCCGGACAGACAAGAGACCCAGTACTTC. Amino acid sequence: CASSPDRQETQYF.

This clonotype was detected a few times. The chain links TRBV20-1 to TRBJ2-2; 10 bases line up with TRBD1. Germline lookup yields CDR1 DFQATT and CDR2 SNEGSKA (reference sequence). CDR3 size: 14 residues. Germline trimming cut 5 bases from V and 3 bases from J; bases unmatched to any gene: 3. CDR3 region: CSAPGTGDTGELFF. CDR3 nucleotide sequence: TGCAGTGCTCCCGGGACAGGGGACACCGGGGAGCTGTTTTTT.

The chain has TRBV7-2 and TRBJ2-3; 7 bases are a match to TRBD2. Trimming cost V 0 bases and J 4 bases; bases outside gene matches: 10. Looked up from germline, CDR1 is SGHTA and CDR2 is FQGNSA. This CDR3 has 17 residues. CDR3 amino acids: CASSLAHRRAGSDTQYF. CDR3 DNA sequence: TGTGCCAGCAGCTTAGCGCATCGTAGAGCGGGATCAGATACGCAGTATTTT.

The sample holds a few counts of this clonotype. The chain links TRBV20-1 to TRBJ2-7; unclear D gene. This CDR3 is 14 amino acids long. V lost 0 bases to trimming and J lost 2 bases, with 11 bases between them. Germline V gene lookup returns CDR1 DFQATT and CDR2 SNEGSKA (reference sequence). The CDR3 region is CSARDNRKTYEQYF. DNA for the CDR3: TGCAGTGCTAGAGATAATCGCAAGACCTACGAGCAGTACTTC.